Below, 25 T cell receptor beta chains from the same sample are listed, as sequenced in a study of cytomegalovirus exposure and HLA in healthy donors. This PCR relied on a set of 60 Vbeta primers and 13 Jbeta primers. The repertoire was sequenced with immunoSEQ multiplex PCR; TCRdb's copy has only in-frame clones and lacks some. The data show 110,000 or so clones, over 75% seen once. Material: PBMCs. Receptor source: a woman in her 30s in good health and CMV-seropositive.

This clone appeared a few times. V and J are TRBV5-5 and TRBJ2-1; D gene unclear. Germline CDR1 SGHKS, CDR2 YYEKEE (reference sequence). V lost 1 base and J 0 bases, leaving 8 bases between the germline ends. The CDR3 extends over 15 amino acids. The CDR3 loop reads CASSLSAISYNEQFF. The DNA for the CDR3 is TGTGCCAGCAGCTTGAGCGCGATCTCCTACAATGAGCAGTTCTTC.

As to this clone: The same CDR3 is also encoded by other DNA sequences in this sample. The rearrangement joins TRBV9 to TRBJ2-3, with TRBD2 identical over 7 bases. Germline loops: CDR1 SGDLS, CDR2 YYNGEE. Germline trimming cut 0 bases from V and 1 base from J; bases unmatched to any gene: 2. The CDR3 loop spans 15 amino acids. The chain's CDR3 is CASSVGGGGTDTQYF. CDR3 coding DNA: TGTGCCAGCAGCGTAGGGGGGGGAGGCACAGATACGCAGTATTTT.

The rearrangement uses TRBV19 and TRBJ1-2; D possibly corresponds to TRBD1 (6 bases). Germline loops: CDR1 LNHDA, CDR2 SQIVND (reference sequence). The CDR3 is 13 amino acids. V was clipped by 3 bases and J by 3 bases, with 8 bases between them. The CDR3, as DNA: TGTGCCAGTAGTATTAACAGGGACTATGGCTACACCTTC. Translation: CASSINRDYGYTF.

The rearrangement uses TRBV5-1 and TRBJ1-3, with TRBD1 matching over 7 bases. Per germline, CDR1 SGHRS and CDR2 YFSETQ. Trimming cost V 1 base and J 0 bases; bases outside gene matches: 1. The CDR3 consists of 15 residues. CDR3 in DNA: TGCGCCAGCAGCTTGACAGGGGACTCTGGAAACACCATATATTTT. Translation: CASSLTGDSGNTIYF.

The gene calls are TRBV30 and TRBJ1-1; 8 nucleotides match TRBD1. The trim removed 4 bases at V and 1 base at J, leaving 8 bases unmatched. The germline gives CDR1 GTSNPN, CDR2 SVGIG (reference sequence). The CDR3 has 15 residues. CDR3 DNA: TGTGCCTGGACGACAGGGGTACAGCGGAACACTGAAGCTTTCTTT. This codes for CAWTTGVQRNTEAFF.

The genes are TRBV6-4 and TRBJ1-4, with a weak D call TRBD1 (6 bases). The CDR3 totals 15 residues. Germline CDR1 MRHNA, CDR2 SNTAGT. The ends were cut back, 3 bases at V and 8 bases at J, with 16 bases in the middle. As DNA, the CDR3 is TGTGCCAGCAGTGAAACGACAGGAAGTGGCGAAAAACTGTTTTTT. It is translated as CASSETTGSGEKLFF.

This chain uses TRBV7-9 with TRBJ2-3; no clear D gene. Germline CDR1 is SEHNR and CDR2 is FQNEAQ (reference sequence). This CDR3 contains 15 residues. The ends were cut back, 2 bases at V and 3 bases at J, with 12 bases in the middle. CDR3 DNA: TGTGCCAGCAGCTTACATGATCCTCAGACAGATACGCAGTATTTT. It specifies CASSLHDPQTDTQYF.

The chain joins TRBV19 to TRBJ1-2, with a weak D call TRBD1 (5 bases). In germline, CDR1 is LNHDA, CDR2 SQIVND (reference sequence). The CDR3 runs 15 residues. The V and J ends lost 0 bases and 2 bases respectively, with 10 bases between them. For the CDR3, the DNA is TGTGCCAGTAGTATAGATGGGCAGGGAAACTATGGCTACACCTTC. Residues: CASSIDGQGNYGYTF.

This chain joins TRBV18 and TRBJ1-1; tentatively, D is TRBD1 (6 bases). The CDR3 is 15 residues long. Trimming shortened V by 4 bases and J by 6 bases, and 18 bases separated the two germline ends. Germline V gives CDR1 KGHSH, CDR2 LQKENI. CDR3 region: CASSRGSPGAAEAFF. The DNA of the CDR3 is TGTGCCAGCTCACGGGGGTCCCCAGGGGCCGCTGAAGCTTTCTTT.

The gene calls are TRBV7-6 and TRBJ2-7, with a weak D call TRBD1 (5 bases). Germline CDR1 reads SGHVS; CDR2 reads FNYEAQ. The V end lost 1 base, the J end lost 0 bases, and 10 bases lay between the germline ends. CDR3 length: 15 residues. The chain's CDR3 is CASSLGAGYSYEQYF. DNA of the CDR3: TGTGCCAGCAGCTTAGGAGCAGGGTACTCCTACGAGCAGTACTTC.

The genes are TRBV4-2 and TRBJ2-4; the match to TRBD2 covers 16 bases. Germline CDR1 reads LGHNA; CDR2 reads YNFKEQ. The CDR3 extends over 17 amino acids. Trimming took 6 bases from V and 1 from J; bases not matched to a gene: 3. CDR3 residues: CASRPGLAGGAKNIQYF. The CDR3 DNA sequence: TGTGCCAGCAGACCGGGACTAGCGGGGGGGGCCAAAAACATTCAGTACTTC.

This chain links TRBV15 with TRBJ1-1; D remains ambiguous. This CDR3 spans 18 amino acids. CDR1 and CDR2 from the germline V gene are LNHNV and YYDKDF (reference sequence). V was cut by 1 base and J by 1 base, with 19 bases left in between. This chain's CDR3 is CATSRGGVIGEKNTEAFF. The CDR3 DNA follows: TGTGCCACCAGCAGAGGAGGAGTTATCGGAGAAAAGAACACTGAAGCTTTCTTT.

This clone was seen a handful of times. The chain links TRBV9 to TRBJ1-4; 7 bases align to TRBD1. After removal of 1 base from V and 3 bases from J, the junction contained 0 bases not matched to a gene. CDR1 and CDR2 from the germline V gene are SGDLS and YYNGEE. The CDR3 spans 14 residues. The CDR3 reads CASSVQGANEKLFF. DNA of the CDR3: TGTGCCAGCAGCGTACAGGGGGCTAATGAAAAACTGTTTTTT. The complete variable domain, with remaining parts taken from reference TRBV9 and TRBJ1-4, reads DSGVTQTPKHLITATGQRVTLRCSPRSGDLSVYWYQQSLDQGLQFLIQYYNGEERAKGNILERFSAQQFPDLHSELNLSSLELGDSALYFCASSVQGANEKLFFGSGTQLSVL.

This chain connects TRBV20-1 to TRBJ2-7, with D perhaps TRBD1 (6 bases). Per the germline V gene, CDR1 is DFQATT and CDR2 is SNEGSKA (reference sequence). The CDR3 has 11 amino acids. The CDR3 here is CKAGVAYEQYF. For the CDR3, the DNA is TGCAAGGCAGGGGTGGCCTACGAGCAGTACTTC.

The chain recombines TRBV5-1 with TRBJ2-1; TRBD2 aligns across 8 bases. The CDR3 has 15 residues. Germline CDR1 reads SGHRS; CDR2 reads YFSETQ. Losses at the gene ends were 0 bases for V and 7 bases for J; bases not matched to a gene: 6. Here the CDR3 reads CASSLAGGPWNEQFF. CDR3 nucleotide sequence: TGCGCCAGCAGCTTGGCGGGAGGGCCGTGGAATGAGCAGTTCTTC.

V and J are TRBV2 and TRBJ1-1, with D perhaps TRBD1 (6 bases). Looked up from germline, CDR1 is SNHLY and CDR2 is FYNNEI. Trimming shortened V by 6 bases and J by 1 base, and 15 bases separated the two germline ends. This CDR3 is 15 amino acids long. CDR3 region: CASRWGTSSNTEAFF. For the CDR3, the DNA is TGTGCCAGCAGATGGGGGACAAGTTCGAACACTGAAGCTTTCTTT. Using reference TRBV2 and TRBJ1-1 for the parts outside the CDR3, the full variable domain is EPEVTQTPSHQVTQMGQEVILRCVPISNHLYFYWYRQILGQKVEFLVSFYNNEISEKSEIFDDQFSVERPDGSNFTLKIRSTKLEDSAMYFCASRWGTSSNTEAFFGQGTRLTVV.

The gene calls are TRBV5-1 and TRBJ2-7, with D perhaps matching TRBD1 (6 bases). V was pared by 0 bases and J by 0 bases, with 13 bases between. This CDR3 region has 16 residues. The germline gives CDR1 SGHRS, CDR2 YFSETQ. CDR3 protein: CASSLVDRLSSYEQYF. As DNA, the CDR3 is TGCGCCAGCAGCTTGGTCGACAGGTTGAGCTCCTACGAGCAGTACTTC.

V is TRBV5-1 and J is TRBJ1-1; perhaps TRBD1 as D (5 bases). Trimming took off 0 bases at V and 4 bases at J, with 7 bases between the two ends. This CDR3 spans 13 amino acids. Germline V gene lookup returns CDR1 SGHRS and CDR2 YFSETQ. This CDR3 reads CASSLGGGTEAFF. As DNA, the CDR3 is TGCGCCAGCAGCTTGGGGGGGGGCACTGAAGCTTTCTTT. The full variable domain, in which reference TRBV5-1 and TRBJ1-1 provide the parts outside the CDR3, is KAGVTQTPRYLIKTRGQQVTLSCSPISGHRSVSWYQQTPGQGLQFLFEYFSETQRNKGNFPGRFSGRQFSNSRSEMNVSTLELGDSALYLCASSLGGGTEAFFGQGTRLTVV.

The rearrangement uses TRBV27 and TRBJ2-3, with D uncertain. CDR1 MNHEY and CDR2 SMNVEV come from the germline V gene (reference sequence). CDR3 length: 11 residues. Trimming removed 5 bases from V and 8 bases from J, with 8 bases in between. The CDR3 protein is CASSIPGTQYF. The CDR3 region has the DNA TGTGCCAGCAGTATCCCGGGTACGCAGTATTTT.

The V call is TRBV10-3, the J call TRBJ2-1; 7 bases align to TRBD2. Germline CDR1 is ENHRY and CDR2 is SYGVKD. V lost 0 bases, J lost 6 bases, and 8 bases stayed unmatched. The CDR3 covers 16 residues. The CDR3 nucleotides read TGTGCCATCAGTGAGTCCGCGCGGGGGTTTGGCAATGAGCAGTTCTTC. This translates into CAISESARGFGNEQFF.

The J gene is TRBJ2-1, the V gene TRBV19, with 9 bases that match TRBD1. The CDR3 is 15 amino acids. Germline V CDR1 and CDR2: LNHDA, SQIVND (reference sequence). V lost 4 bases and J lost 2; bases outside the gene matches: 3. Here the CDR3 DNA reads TGTGCCAGTAGTAACCGGGACAGGGCCTACAATGAGCAGTTCTTC. It specifies CASSNRDRAYNEQFF.

This clone was observed a single time. The chain carries TRBV5-4 and TRBJ2-3; D uncertain. The V gene's germline CDR1 is SGHNT and CDR2 YYREEE (reference sequence). Trimming stripped 0 bases from V and 4 bases from J, with 9 bases between. The CDR3 covers 14 residues. The DNA for the CDR3 is TGTGCCAGCAGCTTGGTAAGGAGCGCAGATACGCAGTATTTT. Encoded protein: CASSLVRSADTQYF.

The chain has TRBV14 and TRBJ2-5; 7 nucleotides line up with TRBD2. After removal of 3 bases from V and 2 bases from J, the junction contained 12 bases not matched to a gene. Germline V gene data show CDR1 as SGHDN and CDR2 as FVKESK. CDR3 size: 17 residues. CDR3 sequence (DNA): TGTGCCAGCAGCCATCGGTTGCTAGCGGAGCCTCAAGAGACCCAGTACTTC. Protein: CASSHRLLAEPQETQYF.

The rearrangement links TRBV2 to TRBJ2-5; D gene unclear. V lost 5 bases, J lost 5 bases, and 6 bases lay in between. Looked up from germline, CDR1 is SNHLY and CDR2 is FYNNEI. The CDR3 consists of 11 residues. The CDR3: CASSSLETQYF. The DNA for the CDR3 is TGTGCCAGCAGTTCGTTGGAGACCCAGTACTTC.

The chain is built from TRBV2 and TRBJ1-1; unclear D gene. The germline V and J ends were trimmed by 3 bases and 11 bases, with 13 bases remaining between them. The CDR3 is made up of 12 amino acids. The V gene's germline CDR1 is SNHLY and CDR2 FYNNEI. The CDR3 sequence is CASSDRGMGAFF. DNA of the CDR3: TGTGCCAGCAGTGACCGCGGGATGGGGGCTTTCTTT.